These 2 T cell receptor beta chains share one sample of origin, sequenced in a study of shared clonotypes between healthy human individuals. Assay used: immunoSEQ multiplex PCR; TCRdb lists only in-frame clones, some missing. The sample gives 2 million to 3 million clones, roughly 93% of which show up once; roughly 0.36% is in the top ten. Sample: naive CD4+ T cells from PBMCs. Subset denoted: CD45RA+ positively selected. Receptors were obtained from a man aged 18-30 years in good health. Some clones in this sample may be carry-over from other donors' samples.

V gene TRBV7-9 combines with J gene TRBJ2-7; tentatively, D is TRBD1 or TRBD2 (5 bases each). The germline V gene has CDR1 SEHNR and CDR2 FQNEAQ (reference sequence). The CDR3 has 13 residues. Trimming took off 4 bases at V and 3 bases at J, with 10 bases between the two ends. The CDR3 loop is CASSSPGRYEQYF. The CDR3 region has the DNA TGTGCCAGCAGCTCCCCGGGACGCTACGAGCAGTACTTC.

The chain has TRBV19 and TRBJ2-7, with TRBD2 matching 12 bases. The CDR3 extends over 16 amino acids. CDR1 LNHDA and CDR2 SQIVND come from the germline V gene (reference sequence). Trimming removed 4 bases from V and 7 bases from J; junction bases left unmatched: 11. CDR3: CASSTTASGRAGEQYF. The CDR3 DNA reads TGTGCCAGTAGTACGACTGCTAGCGGGAGGGCCGGGGAGCAGTACTTC.